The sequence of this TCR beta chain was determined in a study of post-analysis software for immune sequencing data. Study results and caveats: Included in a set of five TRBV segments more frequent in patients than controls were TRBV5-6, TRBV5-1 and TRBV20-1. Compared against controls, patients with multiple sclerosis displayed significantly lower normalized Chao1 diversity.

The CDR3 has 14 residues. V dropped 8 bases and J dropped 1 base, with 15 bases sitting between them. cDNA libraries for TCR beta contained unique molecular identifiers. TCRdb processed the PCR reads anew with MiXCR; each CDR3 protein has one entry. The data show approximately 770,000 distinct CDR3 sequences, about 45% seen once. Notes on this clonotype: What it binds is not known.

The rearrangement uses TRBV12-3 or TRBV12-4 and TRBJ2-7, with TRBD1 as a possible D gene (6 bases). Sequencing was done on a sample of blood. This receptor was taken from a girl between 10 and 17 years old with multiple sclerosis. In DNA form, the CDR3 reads TGTGCCAGCGCCGGACCCGGGACATCCTACGAGCAGTACTTC. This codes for CASAGPGTSYEQYF.